This T cell receptor beta chain was sequenced during a study of blood T cells in healthy people across ages. Together with a sample-barcoded 5' primer, a J-beta primer mix was included in a second PCR lasting about 6 to 11 cycles. Each cDNA molecule was tagged by a template-switch adaptor with 12 random nucleotides. TCRdb ran MiXCR on the 5' RACE reads and lists one entry per CDR3 protein. This sample has some 700,000 distinct CDR3 sequences, with about a fifth found just once. Germline V gene data show CDR1 as SGHTA and CDR2 as FQGNSA. With 4 bases clipped from V and 7 bases from J, the junction kept 7 bases outside the gene matches. The CDR3 totals 14 residues.

This chain links TRBV7-2 with TRBJ2-1, with TRBD2 matching 7 bases. The source material was blood. The TCR was taken from a man in his 70s in good health. The CDR3 spells CASSSQAGLNEQFF. The DNA of the CDR3 is TGTGCCAGCAGCTCTCAAGCGGGGTTGAATGAGCAGTTCTTC.